The T cell receptor beta chain under discussion was sequenced for a study of identical twins. The study, taken as a whole, reports: Some out-of-frame alpha sequences were shared by twins, and these showed excess low generation probability.

Germline CDR1 reads WSHSY; CDR2 reads SAAADI. Trimming removed 10 bases from V and 0 bases from J, with 14 bases in between. The CDR3 extends over 14 amino acids. Comment on this clonotype: Its specificity is not known.

Using its own MiXCR run on the 5' RACE reads, TCRdb lists one record per CDR3 protein. Among approximately 280,000 distinct CDR3 sequences listed, roughly 8.6% were seen once. These data were likewise used in another study, on yellow fever vaccine responses in identical twins. That publication notes: The authors reported partly convergent, partly personalized vaccine responses in identical twins.

The clonotype was recovered from a woman aged 18-35 years in good health. Material for sequencing was memory (CD45RO+) T cells sorted from blood. The chain couples TRBV10-2 to TRBJ2-3; tentatively, D is TRBD1 (5 bases). The CDR3 nucleotides read TGCGCCACAAAACGACAGACTAGCACAGATACGCAGTATTTT. Its protein is CATKRQTSTDTQYF.